This TCR beta chain came from a study of blood T cell repertoires in COVID-19. On the study more broadly: The analysed material was cDNA or gDNA that came from T cells, B-cell-depleted T cells, or PBMCs.

Germline V gene sequence: CDR1 SGDLS, CDR2 YYNGEE. CDR3 length equals 14 residues. V lost 0 bases to trimming and J lost 3 bases; unmatched junction nucleotides: 1. Participant reports of clinical history set cohort assignment. The sample holds a few counts of this clone. Original data processing: Amplification from reference gene primers served as the basis for estimated nucleated cell counts. Sequencing was performed with immunoSEQ multiplex PCR; in TCRdb, only in-frame clones are kept and a portion is missing. Clone size and V and J calls were adopted from that table, with D and trimming inferred from the DNA. The sample carries 130,000 to 150,000 clones, roughly 90% recorded once.

The rearrangement joins TRBV9 to TRBJ1-2, with 8 bases aligning to TRBD1. This sequence was found in a woman younger than 45 with acute COVID-19. Sequenced: PBMCs or T cells enriched from blood (not recorded which). The CDR3 sequence is CASSVGTGYYGYTF. CDR3 DNA sequence: TGTGCCAGCAGCGTAGGGACAGGGTACTATGGCTACACCTTC.